This TCR beta chain was documented in a study of T cell responses to AZD1222 COVID-19 vaccine. Of note for this clone: Its antigen is as yet unknown.

TCRdb's copy holds only in-frame clones and misses some; the assay was immunoSEQ multiplex PCR. The table includes some 100,000 clones, more than 70% detected once. This CDR3 has 13 amino acids. V was clipped by 2 bases and J by 5 bases, with 10 bases between them. Germline V CDR1 and CDR2: MNHNY, SVGAGI (reference sequence). The study's findings and limits: CD4 TCRs covered the whole spike, strongest at regions 160-218 and 743-854. Clonal diversity may have been underestimated in mostly white British donors.

The starting material was peripheral blood, obtained on day 0 of MenACWY control vaccination. This sequence was found in an adult in good health. The rearrangement links TRBV6-6 to TRBJ2-7, with D maybe TRBD2 (6 bases). The CDR3 region is CASSYGTGNEQYF. Here the CDR3 DNA reads TGTGCCAGCAGTTACGGGACTGGAAACGAGCAGTACTTC.